This T cell receptor (beta chain) originates from a study of T cell changes during pregnancy in multiple sclerosis (dated by TCRdb to 2018 to 2020). For the study in its entirety: The study looked at changes in the T cell repertoire across pregnancy in women with multiple sclerosis.

About this clone: Its antigen is unknown. No much larger clone is present one base from it, and per-base qualities are unavailable.

Library creation used the immunoSEQ multiplex PCR assay. Here the immuneACCESS table is served through TCRdb, limited to in-frame sequences with V and J called. Missing clones are a known gap in these copies; in checked studies unresolved V genes cover under half, and the rest lacks a known reason. Here the sample has over 30,000 clones; around 91% occur a single time. The ten biggest clones cover 0.6% to 0.8% of the sample. From a lookup of the germline V gene, CDR1 and CDR2 are SGHTA and FQGNSA. From the cysteine through the phenylalanine, the CDR3 covers 19 amino acids. CDR3 DNA only is kept here, 57 bases in frame from base 1. The germline V end is reduced by 5 bases and the J end by 0 bases; junction bases left unmatched: 15.

This clonotype originated in a female donor in good health, enrolled as a control in a pregnancy study. Specimen: CD4+ T cells from peripheral blood mononuclear cells, collected in the second trimester of pregnancy. Rearrangement joined TRBV7-2 to TRBJ1-5, with 8 junctional bases fitting TRBD1. The CDR3 corresponds to CASSTTGASHRFSNQPQHF. The nucleotide sequence reads as follows: TGTGCCAGCAGCACGACAGGGGCGTCTCATCGGTTTAGCAATCAGCCCCAGCATTTT.